A single sample gave rise to the 30 T cell receptor beta chains below, sequenced in a study of blood T cells in healthy people across ages. Then a second PCR, running about 7 to 11 cycles, was carried out with a sample-barcoded 5' primer and a J-beta primer mix. TCRdb ran MiXCR on the 5' RACE reads and lists one entry per CDR3 protein. The sample has roughly 800,000 distinct CDR3 sequences; about a quarter are singletons. These data were also reused for a study on T cells of mothers and their children.

The specimen was blood. Every receptor here comes from a boy between 10 and 17 years old in good health.

The CDR3 region has the DNA TGTGCCAGCACCCCGCAGGGAGCTAATGAAAAACTGTTTTTT. Translation gives CASTPQGANEKLFF. The chain has TRBV12-3 or TRBV12-4 and TRBJ1-4, with D perhaps matching TRBD1 (5 bases). The CDR3 loop spans 14 amino acids. Trimming pared 7 bases from V and 3 bases from J, leaving 12 bases between.

This clonotype was counted a few times. The genes are TRBV27 and TRBJ2-2; TRBD1 matches at 10 bases. Germline V CDR1 and CDR2: MNHEY, SMNVEV (reference sequence). Losses at the gene ends were 5 bases for V and 4 bases for J; bases not matched to a gene: 10. CDR3 length: 17 amino acids. The CDR3 region is CASSPPDRGLTTGELFF. The CDR3 coding sequence is TGTGCCAGCAGTCCACCCGACAGGGGGCTCACCACCGGGGAGCTGTTTTTT.

This clonotype was seen more than once but under ten times. The rearrangement uses TRBV21-1 and TRBJ1-5. TRBV21-1 is described as a pseudogene. There are 14 residues in the CDR3. The CDR3 loop is CASRGISGNQPQHF. For the CDR3, the DNA is TGTGCCAGCAGAGGGATTTCGGGCAATCAGCCCCAGCATTTT.

V is TRBV5-1 and J is TRBJ2-5, with TRBD2 matching 9 bases. The CDR3 sequence is 18 residues long. V shed 3 bases and J 0 bases; nucleotides not matched to a gene: 12. CDR1 is SGHRS, CDR2 YFSETQ, per germline. The chain's CDR3 is CASSWRGSGGPDQETQYF. CDR3 in DNA: TGCGCCAGCAGCTGGCGGGGTAGCGGGGGCCCCGACCAAGAGACCCAGTACTTC.

Of note for this clonotype: An end of the junction differs from the germline gene, which may be a read error. The V gene is TRBV4-2, the J gene TRBJ2-1; 10 bases match TRBD2. The CDR3 has 17 amino acids. Germline lookup yields CDR1 LGHNA and CDR2 YNFKEQ. In DNA form, the CDR3 reads TGTGCCAGCAGCCAACGTCCCAGCGGGGGGGTATACAATGAGCAGCTCTTC. Translating it yields CASSQRPSGGVYNEQLF.

The rearrangement joins TRBV5-1 to TRBJ2-6, with D perhaps TRBD1 or TRBD2 (6 bases each). The CDR3 totals 16 residues. Germline lookup yields CDR1 SGHRS and CDR2 YFSETQ. Trimming pared 6 bases from V and 3 bases from J, leaving 16 bases between. CDR3 nucleotides: TGCGCCAGCACCCTTGGAGGGGGATTTGGGGCCAACGTCCTGACTTTC. The encoded protein is CASTLGGGFGANVLTF.

This clonotype was seen only a few times. The chain carries TRBV18 and TRBJ1-5; D not resolved. This CDR3 comprises 16 residues. V was clipped by 2 bases and J by 7 bases, with 18 bases between them. Germline loops: CDR1 KGHSH, CDR2 LQKENI. DNA of the CDR3: TGTGCCAGCTCACCAGGGTCAGCACAGTTGGGGCAGCCCCAGCATTTT. Protein product: CASSPGSAQLGQPQHF.

V and J are TRBV2 and TRBJ1-1, with TRBD1 as a possible D gene (6 bases). The CDR3 totals 13 residues. Germline loops: CDR1 SNHLY, CDR2 FYNNEI. The V gene lost 2 bases and the J gene lost 3 bases, with 7 bases spanning the gap. CDR3: CASSESGDTEAFF. CDR3 DNA: TGTGCCAGCAGTGAATCAGGGGACACTGAAGCTTTCTTT.

This clonotype has only a few counts. The chain joins TRBV7-2 to TRBJ1-1; a weak D match, TRBD1 (6 bases). Germline CDR1 SGHTA, CDR2 FQGNSA. The V end was cut by 5 bases, the J end by 4 bases, with 26 bases between. The length of the CDR3 is 18 residues. The CDR3 DNA follows: TGTGCCAGCAGCCCCCTTTTACGTTTGTGGGGGGCCAGCACTGAAGCTTTCTTT. This encodes CASSPLLRLWGASTEAFF.

This clonotype was picked up a small number of times. The chain has TRBV10-3 and TRBJ2-2, with D possibly matching TRBD1 (5 bases). The V gene lost 7 bases and the J gene lost 5 bases, with 17 bases spanning the gap. Per germline, CDR1 ENHRY and CDR2 SYGVKD. The CDR3 contains 15 residues. CDR3 sequence (DNA): TGTGCCATCAAGGGGCAGGCCTTGGATACCGGGGAGCTGTTTTTT. It translates to CAIKGQALDTGELFF.

The chain is built from TRBV5-5 and TRBJ1-1; D gene unclear. V lost 4 bases to trimming and J lost 10 bases, with 17 bases between them. Germline V lookup: CDR1 SGHKS, CDR2 YYEKEE (reference sequence). This CDR3 has 13 amino acids. The CDR3 coding sequence is TGTGCCAGCAGCCCCTACATAGCTGGCGGAGCTTTCTTT. Translated: CASSPYIAGGAFF.

In this sample, this clonotype turned up a few times. This chain links TRBV5-1 with TRBJ1-2, with 11 bases lining up with TRBD1. V lost 2 bases and J lost 6; bases outside the gene matches: 12. The CDR3 is 17 amino acids. From germline, CDR1 is SGHRS and CDR2 YFSETQ. The CDR3 DNA reads as TGCGCCAGCAGCTTCAGGACAGGGGGCCTTCTCGAGCATGGCTACACCTTC. Protein sequence: CASSFRTGGLLEHGYTF.

This chain joins TRBV12-3 or TRBV12-4 and TRBJ2-1; 16 bases align to TRBD2. V gave up 8 bases and J gave up 0 bases; unmatched junction bases: 13. The CDR3 has 20 residues. DNA of the CDR3: TGTGCCAGCTCGCGAAGTCCGGGACTAGCGGGAGGGAGCTCCTACAATGAGCAGTTCTTC. This codes for CASSRSPGLAGGSSYNEQFF.

The genes are TRBV4-1 and TRBJ2-7; 11 bases map to TRBD1. Germline V gene data show CDR1 as MGHRA and CDR2 as YSYEKL. V lost 2 bases and J lost 3; bases outside the gene matches: 6. The CDR3 length is 16 residues. The CDR3 sequence: CASSQRGGQGDYEQYF. CDR3 coding DNA: TGCGCCAGCAGCCAACGGGGGGGACAGGGGGACTACGAGCAGTACTTC.

This clonotype was counted ten times or more. The chain uses TRBV28 and TRBJ1-1; D not resolved. The V gene lost 5 bases and the J gene lost 4 bases, with 5 bases spanning the gap. CDR1 MDHEN and CDR2 SYDVKM come from the germline V gene. The CDR3 extends over 11 amino acids. In nucleotides, the CDR3 is TGTGCCAGCAGTCCCCGCACTGAAGCTTTCTTT. Its protein product is CASSPRTEAFF.

This clonotype was observed at least ten times. The chain links TRBV6-6 to TRBJ1-4; D perhaps matches TRBD1 (5 bases). The length of the CDR3 is 11 residues. V was trimmed by 10 bases and J by 8 bases, leaving 11 bases between them. The germline V gene encodes CDR1 MNHNY and CDR2 SVGAGI (reference sequence). The CDR3 sequence: CATLGTEKLFF. CDR3 coding DNA: TGTGCCACCCTGGGGACCGAAAAACTGTTTTTT.

Of note for this clonotype: One end of the junction varies from germline; a read error may be responsible. This chain uses TRBV3-1 with TRBJ1-4; D possibly corresponds to TRBD1 (5 bases). The CDR3 contains 15 residues. CDR1 and CDR2 from the germline V gene are LGHDT and YNNKEL (reference sequence). CDR3 DNA: TGTGCCAGCAGCCACCCCGGGGCCCAGGAGGCCCAAGTAATTTTT. Its protein is CASSHPGAQEAQVIF.

The V gene is TRBV7-9, the J gene TRBJ1-2; D not resolved. CDR1 and CDR2 from the germline V gene are SEHNR and FQNEAQ (reference sequence). This CDR3 contains 13 residues. The V and J ends lost 1 base and 6 bases respectively, with 9 bases between them. The CDR3 DNA is TGTGCCAGCAGCTTAGGGCAGTTGCATGGCTACACCTTC. Translated, it gives CASSLGQLHGYTF.

This clonotype was observed a handful of times. The chain links TRBV27 to TRBJ2-7, with D possibly being TRBD2 (6 bases). The germline CDR1 and CDR2 sequences are MNHEY and SMNVEV (reference sequence). The CDR3 extends over 14 amino acids. V lost 3 bases and J lost 1, with 10 bases in between. CDR3 sequence (DNA): TGTGCCAGCAGTTTCCAGGCGGGATCCTACGAGCAGTACTTC. Residues: CASSFQAGSYEQYF.

This clonotype has at least ten counts. The V call is TRBV20-1, the J call TRBJ2-7; D is possibly TRBD2 (7 bases). The CDR3 has 15 amino acids. Germline assignment: CDR1 DFQATT and CDR2 SNEGSKA (reference sequence). The ends were cut back, 0 bases at V and 7 bases at J, with 19 bases in the middle. The DNA for the CDR3 is TGCAGTGCTAGAGAGGGGGGGGCGGACCTACGGGAGCAGTACTTC. Translated, it gives CSAREGGADLREQYF.

This clonotype was counted only a few times. The chain is built from TRBV5-5 and TRBJ1-1, with 7 bases that match TRBD1. Losses at the gene ends were 4 bases for V and 6 bases for J; bases not matched to a gene: 12. The CDR3 has 15 residues. Germline-derived CDR1 and CDR2 are SGHKS and YYEKEE (reference sequence). In nucleotides, the CDR3 is TGTGCCAGCAGCGGATCCGGGACAGTTATGGCTGAAGCTTTCTTT. It translates to CASSGSGTVMAEAFF.

This clonotype was counted once. The rearrangement joins TRBV15 to TRBJ2-5; D is possibly TRBD1 (5 bases). Germline V lookup: CDR1 LNHNV, CDR2 YYDKDF (reference sequence). V was cut by 1 base and J by 1 base, with 10 bases left in between. The CDR3 has 15 amino acids. CDR3 protein: CATSRAGHFQETQYF. The CDR3 bases are TGTGCCACCAGCAGAGCTGGACATTTCCAAGAGACCCAGTACTTC.

There are a few counts of this clonotype. The chain couples TRBV12-3 or TRBV12-4 to TRBJ1-1; D is possibly TRBD1 (5 bases). The length of the CDR3 is 13 residues. V gave up 7 bases and J gave up 2 bases, with 11 bases separating them. The CDR3 DNA sequence: TGTGCCAGCAACCGGGACGGCAACACTGAAGCTTTCTTT. Translating it yields CASNRDGNTEAFF.

The V call is TRBV2, the J call TRBJ2-7; D ambiguous. Germline CDR1 and CDR2: SNHLY and FYNNEI. The CDR3 spans 14 residues. With 2 bases removed from V and 2 bases from J, the gap between germline ends came to 10 bases. The CDR3 coding sequence is TGTGCCAGCAGTGAACGGCAGTTCACCTACGAGCAGTACTTC. It specifies CASSERQFTYEQYF.

A remark on this clonotype: At one of its ends the junction is not consistent with the germline gene, which may arise from a read error. As DNA, the CDR3 is TGCGCCATCAGTGAACAGCTGACAGGGACGTATGGCTACACCTTC. Translating gives CAISEQLTGTYGYTF. V gene TRBV10-3 combines with J gene TRBJ1-2, with 7 nucleotides matching TRBD1. This CDR3 is 15 amino acids long. Looked up from germline, CDR1 is ENHRY and CDR2 is SYGVKD.

The chain carries TRBV6-5 and TRBJ2-5; perhaps TRBD2 as D (5 bases). Germline V gene data show CDR1 as MNHEY and CDR2 as SVGAGI. Trimming shortened V by 0 bases and J by 5 bases, and 10 bases separated the two germline ends. The CDR3 totals 14 residues. The CDR3 nucleotides read TGTGCCAGCAGTTACTCGTTACGGAGGGAGACCCAGTACTTC. It encodes CASSYSLRRETQYF.

The chain recombines TRBV5-1 with TRBJ2-4; tentative D call: TRBD1 (6 bases). This CDR3 is built from 13 residues. Germline V lookup: CDR1 SGHRS, CDR2 YFSETQ. V was pared by 5 bases and J by 6 bases, with 12 bases between. The CDR3 DNA is TGCGCCAGCAGTCAGGGGACCGGAAACATTCAGTACTTC. Translated: CASSQGTGNIQYF.

This chain links TRBV7-9 with TRBJ2-1; perhaps TRBD1 as D (5 bases). CDR1 is SEHNR and CDR2 is FQNEAQ in the germline V gene (reference sequence). V shed 4 bases and J shed 0 bases, with 13 bases lying between them. The CDR3 covers 16 residues. CDR3 in DNA: TGTGCCAGCAGCTCAGACAAGGGGCACTCCTACAATGAGCAGTTCTTC. Translated: CASSSDKGHSYNEQFF.

The V and J genes are TRBV12-3 or TRBV12-4 and TRBJ1-2; TRBD1 matches at 7 bases. This CDR3 contains 14 residues. The V and J ends lost 5 bases and 4 bases, in that order; junction bases with no gene match: 7. The CDR3 is CASSIRTGGYGYTF. The CDR3 bases are TGTGCCAGCAGTATCCGGACAGGAGGCTATGGCTACACCTTC.

V gene TRBV12-3 or TRBV12-4 combines with J gene TRBJ1-1, with D possibly TRBD1 on 5 matching bases. Trimming stripped 6 bases from V and 3 bases from J, with 11 bases between. The CDR3 runs 13 residues. Written as DNA, the CDR3 is TGTGCCAGCAGACCCAGGGTGGACACTGAAGCTTTCTTT. Its protein product is CASRPRVDTEAFF.